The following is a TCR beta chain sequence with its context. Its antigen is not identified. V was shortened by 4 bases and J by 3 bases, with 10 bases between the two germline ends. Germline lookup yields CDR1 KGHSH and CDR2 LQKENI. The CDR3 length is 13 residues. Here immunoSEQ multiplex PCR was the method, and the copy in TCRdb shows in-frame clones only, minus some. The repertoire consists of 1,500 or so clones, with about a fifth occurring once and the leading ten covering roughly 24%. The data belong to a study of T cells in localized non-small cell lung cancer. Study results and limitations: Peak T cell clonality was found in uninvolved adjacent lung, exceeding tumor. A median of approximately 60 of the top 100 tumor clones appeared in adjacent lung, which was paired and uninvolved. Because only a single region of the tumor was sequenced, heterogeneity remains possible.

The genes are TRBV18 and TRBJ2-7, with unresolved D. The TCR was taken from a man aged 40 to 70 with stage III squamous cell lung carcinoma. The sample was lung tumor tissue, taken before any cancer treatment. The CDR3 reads CASSLSHYYEQYF. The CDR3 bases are TGTGCCAGCTCACTCTCTCACTACTACGAGCAGTACTTC.